This T cell receptor (beta chain) was sequenced for a study of regulatory T cells in long-lasting Graves disease. The CDR3 consists of 15 residues. The germline gives CDR1 KGHSH, CDR2 LQKENI. The V end was cut by 3 bases, the J end by 5 bases, with 16 bases between. TCR beta libraries were built with iRepertoire HTBI primers and Arm-PCR of CDR3 regions. TCRdb re-called the multiplex PCR reads with MiXCR, one entry per CDR3 protein. The table shows approximately 400,000 distinct CDR3 sequences, with about an eighth occurring only once. This clonotype has a count of ten or more. Time point reported: newly diagnosed GD, antithyroid drugs for less than 3 months. PBMC-extracted RNA yielded the TCR library. This sample also belongs to another study, concerning T cells in Graves' hyperthyroidism and ophthalmopathy.

The receptor's source is a woman aged 18-29 years with Graves disease. Specimen: peripheral blood mononuclear cells (PBMCs), collected at new diagnosis, from a patient treated with antithyroid drugs. V usage is TRBV18 and J usage is TRBJ1-1; tentative D call: TRBD1 (5 bases). CDR3 amino acids: CASSPTPGSVTEAFF. The CDR3 DNA is TGTGCCAGCTCACCGACCCCAGGGAGTGTGACTGAAGCTTTCTTT.